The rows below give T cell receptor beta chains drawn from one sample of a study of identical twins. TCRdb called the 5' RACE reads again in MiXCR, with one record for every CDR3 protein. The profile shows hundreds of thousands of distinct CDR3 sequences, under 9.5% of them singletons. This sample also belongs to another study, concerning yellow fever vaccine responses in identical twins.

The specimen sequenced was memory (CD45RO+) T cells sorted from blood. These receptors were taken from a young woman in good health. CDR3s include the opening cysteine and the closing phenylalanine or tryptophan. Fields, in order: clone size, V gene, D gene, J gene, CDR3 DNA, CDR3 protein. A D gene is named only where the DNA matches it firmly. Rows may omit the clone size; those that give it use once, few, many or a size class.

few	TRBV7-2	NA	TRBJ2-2	TGTGCCAGCAGCCTCATGGGATCTGTCACCGGGGAGCTGTTTTTT	CASSLMGSVTGELFF
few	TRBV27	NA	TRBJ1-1	TGTGCCAGCAGTTTACAGGGCAGGAAAACCTTCATGAACACTGAAGCTTTCTTT	CASSLQGRKTFMNTEAFF
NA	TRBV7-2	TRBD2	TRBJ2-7	TGTGCCAGCAGCTTTGCACGAGGGACTAGCGGGACGAGCTCCTACGAGCAGTACTTC	CASSFARGTSGTSSYEQYF
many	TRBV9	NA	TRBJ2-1	TGTGCCAGCAGCGTAGGGTGGAGATCGGTTGAGCAGTTCTTC	CASSVGWRSVEQFF
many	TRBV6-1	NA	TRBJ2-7	TGTGCCAGCAGTAAACTAGATTCTGGCTCCTACGAGCAGTACTTC	CASSKLDSGSYEQYF
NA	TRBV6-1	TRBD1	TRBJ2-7	TGTGCCAGCAGTGCCCAGGGGGCCGGGTACGAGCAGTACTTC	CASSAQGAGYEQYF
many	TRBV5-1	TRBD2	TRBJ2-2	TGCGCCAGCAGCTTGGGGGCGACTAGCGGTAACACCGGGGAGCTGTTTTTT	CASSLGATSGNTGELFF
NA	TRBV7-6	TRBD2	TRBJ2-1	TGTGCCAGCAGCTTACGGACTAGCGGGGGGGCCAATGAGCAGTTCTTC	CASSLRTSGGANEQFF
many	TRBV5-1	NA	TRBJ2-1	TGCGCCAGCAGCTTGATGAACAATGAGCAGTTCTTC	CASSLMNNEQFF
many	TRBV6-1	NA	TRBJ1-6	TGTGCCAGCAGTGAAGAAAAAGGTTCACCCCTCCACTTT	CASSEEKGSPLHF
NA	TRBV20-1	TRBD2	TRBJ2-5	TGCAGTGCTAGGGCCCGCGGGGGAGCGGGAGCCCTCCGAGAGACCCAGTACTTC	CSARARGGAGALRETQYF
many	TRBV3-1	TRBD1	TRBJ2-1	TGTGCCAGCAGCCAGTCGACAGGGTTCGATGAGCAGTTCTTC	CASSQSTGFDEQFF
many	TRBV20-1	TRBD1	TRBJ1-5	TGCAGTGCTAGGACAGGGGTAAATCAGCCCCAGCATTTT	CSARTGVNQPQHF
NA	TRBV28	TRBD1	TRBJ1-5	TGTGCCAGCAGTTACCACTGGACAGGGGGCTTCAATCAGCCCCAGCATTTT	CASSYHWTGGFNQPQHF